This T cell receptor beta chain was recovered during a study of cytomegalovirus exposure and HLA in healthy donors. Study results and caveats: Follow-up analysis later connected one missense variant in DCLRE1C with trimming of TCR beta V- and J-genes.

Per germline, CDR1 SGHNT and CDR2 YYREEE (reference sequence). CDR3 length: 15 amino acids. Unmatched junction bases numbered 11, after V lost 2 bases and J lost 9 bases. The PCR was carried out with 60 Vbeta primers and 13 Jbeta primers. Assay: immunoSEQ multiplex PCR; the TCRdb copy retains only in-frame clones and omits some. The table lists 150,000 to 200,000 clones, around 76% of them singletons, with 1% in the top ten. As to this clone: Antigen unknown.

Sample: PBMCs. The clonotype was recovered from a woman aged 40 to 50 in good health and CMV-seronegative. This rearrangement joins TRBV5-4 to TRBJ2-1, with TRBD2 identical over 7 bases. The CDR3 DNA reads TGTGCCAGCAGCTTCGGTGGCGGGAGAGTAGCTGAGCAGTTCTTC. Amino acid sequence: CASSFGGGRVAEQFF.